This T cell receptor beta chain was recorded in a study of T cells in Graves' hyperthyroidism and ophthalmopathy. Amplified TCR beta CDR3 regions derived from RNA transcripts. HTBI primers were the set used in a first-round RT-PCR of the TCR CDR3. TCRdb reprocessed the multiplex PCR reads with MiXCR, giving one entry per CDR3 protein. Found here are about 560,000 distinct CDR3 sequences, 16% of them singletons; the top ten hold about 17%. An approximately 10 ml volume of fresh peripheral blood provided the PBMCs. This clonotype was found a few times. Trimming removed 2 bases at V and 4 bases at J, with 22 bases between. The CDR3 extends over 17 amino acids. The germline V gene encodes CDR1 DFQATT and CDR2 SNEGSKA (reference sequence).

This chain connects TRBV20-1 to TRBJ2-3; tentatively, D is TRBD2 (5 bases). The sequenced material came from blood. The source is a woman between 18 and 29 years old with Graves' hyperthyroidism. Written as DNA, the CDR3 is TGCAGTGCTAGATCCAGACCGGGGTTCGTAATCGCAGATACGCAGTATTTT. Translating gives CSARSRPGFVIADTQYF.